These 27 T cell receptor beta chains came from one sample sequenced in a study of cytomegalovirus exposure and HLA in healthy donors. The PCR was carried out with 60 Vbeta primers and 13 Jbeta primers. The table came from immunoSEQ multiplex PCR; TCRdb's copy has only in-frame clones and leaves some out. The sample shows 150,000 to 200,000 clones, around 80% of them seen only once. The sequenced sample consisted of PBMCs. These receptors originate from a woman aged 25 to 39 in good health and CMV-seronegative.

The chain carries TRBV19 and TRBJ2-1; possible D gene TRBD2, 6 bases. V lost 4 bases, J lost 1 base, and 8 bases lay in between. From germline, CDR1 is LNHDA and CDR2 SQIVND (reference sequence). CDR3 length equals 14 residues. The CDR3 nucleotides are TGTGCCAGTAGTACGGGGGAGTCCTACAATGAGCAGTTCTTC. The encoded protein is CASSTGESYNEQFF.

The J gene is TRBJ1-1, the V gene TRBV19, with 8 positions matching TRBD1. V lost 4 bases and J lost 5; bases outside the gene matches: 6. This CDR3 comprises 14 residues. From germline, CDR1 is LNHDA and CDR2 SQIVND (reference sequence). In DNA, the CDR3 is TGTGCCAGTAGTACGACAGGGGTAGGGACTGAAGCTTTCTTT. Protein: CASSTTGVGTEAFF.

The gene calls are TRBV19 and TRBJ1-5, with D unresolved. V lost 10 bases to trimming and J lost 5 bases, with 18 bases between them. The CDR3 is 14 amino acids. Per germline, CDR1 LNHDA and CDR2 SQIVND (reference sequence). The CDR3 is CATLDSSSDQPQHF. CDR3 sequence (DNA): TGTGCCACCCTGGACTCCTCATCGGATCAGCCCCAGCATTTT.

The J gene is TRBJ2-7, the V gene TRBV6-5; the match to TRBD2 covers 10 bases. Trimming removed 5 bases from V and 2 bases from J; junction bases left unmatched: 3. The germline gives CDR1 MNHEY, CDR2 SVGAGI. This CDR3 is built from 14 residues. The CDR3 DNA reads TGTGCCAGCAGTACCGGACTAGCGGCCTACGAGCAGTACTTC. Translated: CASSTGLAAYEQYF.

The rearrangement uses TRBV4-3 and TRBJ2-3, with 7 bases fitting TRBD2. J was trimmed by 0 bases and V by 4 bases; bases with no gene match: 10. This CDR3 spans 17 amino acids. From germline, CDR1 is LGHNA and CDR2 YSLEER. CDR3 nucleotide sequence: TGCGCCAGCAGCCCGTATTTTAGCGGGTCTAGCACAGATACGCAGTATTTT. Its translation: CASSPYFSGSSTDTQYF.

The chain links TRBV10-3 to TRBJ1-5; 9 bases map to TRBD1. J gave up 3 bases and V 6 bases, and 3 bases lay outside the gene matches. The length of the CDR3 is 14 residues. CDR1 ENHRY and CDR2 SYGVKD come from the germline V gene. CDR3 amino acids: CAISDRGDNQPQHF. The CDR3 region has the DNA TGTGCCATCAGCGACAGGGGGGACAATCAGCCCCAGCATTTT.

This clone occurred a few times. One end of the junction varies from germline; a read error may be responsible. The V gene is TRBV7-9, the J gene TRBJ2-1; possibly TRBD2 for D (6 bases). Germline lookup yields CDR1 SEHNR and CDR2 FQNEAQ (reference sequence). The length of the CDR3 is 14 residues. CDR3 sequence (DNA): TGTTCCAGCAGCTTACTAGCTGGGAATTATGAGCAGTTCTTC. Protein product: CSSSLLAGNYEQFF.

V usage is TRBV28 and J usage is TRBJ2-1; 7 bases are shared with TRBD2. The V gene end was trimmed by 2 bases and the J gene end by 7 bases; junction bases not matched to a gene: 20. Germline values: CDR1 MDHEN, CDR2 SYDVKM. This CDR3 is 19 amino acids long. DNA for the CDR3: TGTGCCAGCAGTTTAGGACCCCGTATGAGTAGCGGGCAGAGGAATGAGCAGTTCTTC. It is translated as CASSLGPRMSSGQRNEQFF.

The V gene is TRBV28, the J gene TRBJ2-5, with TRBD2 as a possible D gene (5 bases). With 5 bases removed from V and 5 bases from J, the gap between germline ends came to 15 bases. This CDR3 is 14 amino acids long. Per the germline V gene, CDR1 is MDHEN and CDR2 is SYDVKM. The CDR3 reads CASSVASRFETQYF. CDR3 nucleotide sequence: TGTGCCAGCAGTGTAGCGAGTCGCTTCGAGACCCAGTACTTC.

This chain links TRBV6-1 with TRBJ2-1; TRBD1 aligns across 8 bases. The germline V gene has CDR1 MNHNS and CDR2 SASEGT. V lost 8 bases to trimming and J lost 9 bases; unmatched junction nucleotides: 12. The CDR3 covers 14 residues. CDR3 sequence: CASGGTGVWSEQFF. The DNA for the CDR3 is TGTGCCAGCGGGGGGACAGGTGTCTGGAGTGAGCAGTTCTTC.

Only one count was recorded for this clone. This rearrangement joins TRBV6-1 to TRBJ1-2; D unresolved. The CDR3 spans 12 residues. Trimming shortened V by 2 bases and J by 7 bases, and 8 bases separated the two germline ends. CDR1 and CDR2 (germline): MNHNS, SASEGT. The CDR3 loop reads CASSENLVGYTF. The CDR3 nucleotides are TGTGCCAGCAGTGAAAATTTAGTTGGCTACACCTTC.

V is TRBV11-2 and J is TRBJ1-1; D perhaps matches TRBD1 (6 bases). The germline V gene encodes CDR1 SGHAT and CDR2 FQNNGV. This CDR3 has 14 residues. Trimming removed 6 bases from V and 5 bases from J, with 16 bases in between. The CDR3 sequence: CASSQDGRGTEAFF. As DNA, the CDR3 is TGTGCCAGCAGTCAGGACGGGAGGGGGACTGAAGCTTTCTTT. Full variable domain (outside the CDR3, taken from reference TRBV11-2 and TRBJ1-1): EAGVAQSPRYKIIEKRQSVAFWCNPISGHATLYWYQQILGQGPKLLIQFQNNGVVDDSQLPKDRFSAERLKGVDSTLKIQPAKLEDSAVYLCASSQDGRGTEAFFGQGTRLTVV.

This chain connects TRBV5-1 to TRBJ2-2, with TRBD2 identical over 13 bases. The CDR3 has 16 amino acids. V lost 4 bases, J lost 7 bases, and 7 bases stayed unmatched. CDR1 is SGHRS and CDR2 is YFSETQ in the germline V gene. The CDR3 DNA reads as TGCGCCAGCAGCGTAACCGGGACTAGCGGGGTCGGGGAGCTGTTTTTT. This codes for CASSVTGTSGVGELFF.

This clone occurred once. The V gene is TRBV18, the J gene TRBJ2-6; TRBD1 aligns across 7 bases. This CDR3 has 17 amino acids. Per the germline V gene, CDR1 is KGHSH and CDR2 is LQKENI. J lost 0 bases, V lost 3 bases, and 5 bases had no gene match. This CDR3 reads CASSPRDRSSGANVLTF. The CDR3 nucleotides are TGTGCCAGCTCACCCCGGGACAGAAGCTCTGGGGCCAACGTCCTGACTTTC. The whole variable domain, remainder taken from reference TRBV18 and TRBJ2-6, is NAGVMQNPRHLVRRRGQEARLRCSPMKGHSHVYWYRQLPEEGLKFMVYLQKENIIDESGMPKERFSAEFPKEGPSILRIQQVVRGDSAAYFCASSPRDRSSGANVLTFGAGSRLTVL.

Of note for this clone: The germline gene is not matched at one end of the junction; a read error may be the cause. The chain uses TRBV7-9 and TRBJ1-2, with a weak D call TRBD1 (5 bases). CDR1 and CDR2 (germline): SEHNR, FQNEAQ (reference sequence). The CDR3 spans 16 residues. The CDR3 nucleotides read TGCGCCAGCAGCCAAGATGGCGGGGCGGGGAACTATGGCTACACCTTC. It yields the protein CASSQDGGAGNYGYTF.

The chain joins TRBV6-6 to TRBJ1-6; the D is unclear. Germline V gives CDR1 MNHNY, CDR2 SVGAGI (reference sequence). CDR3 length equals 12 residues. The V gene lost 6 bases and the J gene lost 12 bases, with 12 bases spanning the gap. The CDR3 DNA follows: TGTGCCAGCAGCCGGACTGAGCGACCCCTCCACTTT. Its translation is CASSRTERPLHF.

This clone was seen once. This rearrangement joins TRBV6-5 to TRBJ2-5; a possible D gene is TRBD1 (6 bases). The CDR3 spans 15 residues. The germline V gene has CDR1 MNHEY and CDR2 SVGAGI. V lost 2 bases and J lost 3, with 13 bases in between. The CDR3 spells CASSYAPAGEETQYF. The CDR3 DNA reads TGTGCCAGCAGTTACGCCCCCGCAGGGGAAGAGACCCAGTACTTC.

V usage is TRBV10-3 and J usage is TRBJ2-3, with 9 positions matching TRBD2. CDR1 is ENHRY and CDR2 is SYGVKD in the germline V gene. CDR3 length: 16 residues. Losses at the gene ends were 5 bases for V and 6 bases for J; bases not matched to a gene: 12. The CDR3 reads CAISMGSGSKVDTQYF. DNA of the CDR3: TGTGCCATCAGTATGGGTAGCGGGAGTAAAGTCGATACGCAGTATTTT.

The V and J genes are TRBV10-1 and TRBJ2-2; the D gene is possibly TRBD2 (6 bases). V was cut by 1 base and J by 4 bases, with 10 bases left in between. The germline V gene has CDR1 WNHNN and CDR2 SYGVQD (reference sequence). The CDR3 runs 15 residues. The CDR3 is CASSEWPRGTGELFF. CDR3 in DNA: TGCGCCAGCAGTGAGTGGCCGCGGGGCACCGGGGAGCTGTTTTTT.

This chain links TRBV11-2 with TRBJ2-7, with D uncertain. Deletions cut 5 bases from V and 9 bases from J, with 17 bases between. The CDR3 has 13 amino acids. Germline V gene data show CDR1 as SGHAT and CDR2 as FQNNGV. CDR3 DNA: TGTGCCAGCAGCCCCTATACGGAGTCCGGGCAGTACTTC. It encodes CASSPYTESGQYF.

With respect to this clone: A junction end diverges from the germline sequence, so it may reflect a read error. The rearrangement links TRBV18 to TRBJ2-6; D is possibly TRBD1 (6 bases). CDR3 length: 15 amino acids. Germline V CDR1 and CDR2: KGHSH, LQKENI. As DNA, the CDR3 is TGTGCCACCCGGACAGACCTCTCTGGGGCCAACGGCCTGACTTTC. Its protein product is CATRTDLSGANGLTF.

The chain couples TRBV6-1 to TRBJ1-2; 7 bases map to TRBD1. Germline-derived CDR1 and CDR2 are MNHNS and SASEGT. The CDR3 is 12 residues long. Trimming took 5 bases from V and 8 from J; bases not matched to a gene: 5. This CDR3 reads CASSSQGSGYTF. CDR3 sequence (DNA): TGTGCCAGCAGTTCACAGGGGAGCGGCTACACCTTC.

The CDR3 coding sequence is TGCGCCAGCTTTAGTGCGGGGGGCGGTGAGCAGTTCTTC. Translating it yields CASFSAGGGEQFF. The rearrangement uses TRBV10-2 and TRBJ2-1, with TRBD2 matching over 8 bases. The ends lost 8 bases at V and 9 bases at J; junction bases unmatched: 9. Germline V CDR1 and CDR2: WSHSY, SAAADI. The CDR3 extends over 13 amino acids.

The sample holds a few counts of this clone. The chain uses TRBV5-1 and TRBJ2-7, with 8 nucleotides matching TRBD2. Looked up from germline, CDR1 is SGHRS and CDR2 is YFSETQ. V was clipped by 4 bases and J by 7 bases; unmatched bases: 4. This CDR3 has 12 residues. The CDR3 nucleotides read TGCGCCAGCAGCGCGGGGGGTAGGGAGCAGTACTTC. This translates into CASSAGGREQYF.

V is TRBV7-2 and J is TRBJ2-7, with 9 nucleotides matching TRBD1. V trimming: 5 bases; J trimming: 4 bases; junction bases outside the gene matches: 12. Germline V CDR1 and CDR2: SGHTA, FQGNSA. The CDR3 loop spans 16 amino acids. CDR3 protein: CASSTKTGQGKYEQYF. CDR3 nucleotides: TGTGCCAGCAGCACCAAGACGGGACAGGGCAAGTACGAGCAGTACTTC.

For this clone: A read error is likely, as this CDR3 ends without the conserved phenylalanine or tryptophan. No DNA is shown, since the ends of the CDR3 on it are uncertain; the CDR3 is the one TCRdb lists. V usage is TRBV2 and J usage is TRBJ1-2. CDR1 is SNHLY, CDR2 FYNNEI, per germline. The CDR3 totals 11 residues, both ends included. CDR3 loop: CASSDKRGGAL.

V usage is TRBV4-3 and J usage is TRBJ2-5, with TRBD1 as a possible D gene (6 bases). Trimming removed 0 bases at V and 5 bases at J, with 10 bases between. The germline V gene has CDR1 LGHNA and CDR2 YSLEER. This CDR3 is 14 amino acids long. CDR3 amino acids: CASSQEWGRETQYF. The DNA for the CDR3 is TGCGCCAGCAGCCAAGAATGGGGGCGGGAGACCCAGTACTTC.